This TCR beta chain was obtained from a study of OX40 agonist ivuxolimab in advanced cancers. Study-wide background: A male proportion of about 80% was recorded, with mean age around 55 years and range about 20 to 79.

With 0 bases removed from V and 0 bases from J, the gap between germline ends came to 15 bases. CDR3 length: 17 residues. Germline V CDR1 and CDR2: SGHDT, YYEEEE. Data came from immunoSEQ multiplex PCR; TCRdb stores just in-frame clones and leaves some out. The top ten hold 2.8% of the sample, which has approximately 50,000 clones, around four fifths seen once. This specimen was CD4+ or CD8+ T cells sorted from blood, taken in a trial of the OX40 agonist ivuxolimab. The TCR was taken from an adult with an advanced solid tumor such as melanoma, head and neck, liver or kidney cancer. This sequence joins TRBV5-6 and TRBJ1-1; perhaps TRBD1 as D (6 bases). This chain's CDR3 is CASSLGGYRAMNTEAFF. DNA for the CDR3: TGTGCCAGCAGCTTGGGGGGGTACAGGGCGATGAACACTGAAGCTTTCTTT. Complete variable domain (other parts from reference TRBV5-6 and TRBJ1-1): DAGVTQSPTHLIKTRGQQVTLRCSPKSGHDTVSWYQQALGQGPQFIFQYYEEEERQRGNFPDRFSGHQFPNYSSELNVNALLLGDSALYLCASSLGGYRAMNTEAFFGQGTRLTVV.